Given below is one T cell receptor (beta chain) in context. Antigen unknown. Unique molecular identifiers were built into the TCR beta cDNA libraries. It was from roughly 1 to 10 million T cells that about 540,000 cDNA molecules came. In TCRdb, the PCR reads were re-called with MiXCR into one record per CDR3 protein. Of 450,000 to 650,000 distinct CDR3 sequences in the sample, 44% were seen once. The data stem from a study of post-analysis software for immune sequencing data. Study as a whole: Included courses were relapsing-remitting and secondary progressive multiple sclerosis; progressive-relapsing multiple sclerosis was also included.

Trimming stripped 8 bases from V and 5 bases from J, with 23 bases between. This CDR3 comprises 16 residues. Study conclusions and caveats: Patients with multiple sclerosis recorded significantly lower normalized Chao1 diversity than controls, the study found. Samples prepared in the same batch strongly co-clustered by F measure. Patients carried roughly 5 TRBV segments more frequently than controls did, and TRBV5-6, TRBV5-1 and TRBV20-1 were among them.

The source of this sequence is a girl aged 10 to 17 with multiple sclerosis. The specimen sequenced was blood. J is TRBJ2-3 and V is TRBV12-3 or TRBV12-4; weak D call: TRBD1 (6 bases). CDR3 DNA: TGTGCCAGCGGAAGCCTTTACAGGGTTCAAGGAGATACGCAGTATTTT. Protein product: CASGSLYRVQGDTQYF.